The 18 T cell receptor beta chains reported below all come from one sample, sequenced in a study of T cell clonotyping in hematopoietic cell transplantation. The repertoire was sequenced with immunoSEQ multiplex PCR; TCRdb's copy has only in-frame clones and lacks some. The sample lists about 49,000 clones, around 84% occurring once. Time point reported: recipient sample about 28 days before transplant, after cytoreduction. The sample here was peripheral blood mononuclear cells, taken before stem cell transplant. The receptors were sampled from a man in his fifties or sixties with biphenotypic leukemia. Some clones in this sample may be carry-over from other donors' samples.

The chain has TRBV4-1 and TRBJ1-3; no definite D call. The germline gives CDR1 MGHRA, CDR2 YSYEKL. Trimming took off 1 base at V and 4 bases at J, with 11 bases between the two ends. The CDR3 runs to 15 residues. In DNA, the CDR3 is TGCGCCAGCAGCCAAGCGACGGATAACGGAAACACCATATATTTT. As protein: CASSQATDNGNTIYF.

This clone was picked up a small number of times. This rearrangement joins TRBV28 to TRBJ1-1; D is possibly TRBD1 (5 bases). V gave up 2 bases and J gave up 5 bases, with 15 bases separating them. CDR1 and CDR2 from the germline V gene are MDHEN and SYDVKM. The CDR3 is 15 residues long. In nucleotides, the CDR3 is TGTGCCAGCAGTTTAAGTCCGCAGGGAAGAACTGAAGCTTTCTTT. Protein sequence: CASSLSPQGRTEAFF.

The chain couples TRBV5-1 to TRBJ2-7; D may be TRBD1 or TRBD2 (6 bases each). V was pared by 4 bases and J by 4 bases, with 15 bases between. This CDR3 is 14 amino acids long. Germline CDR1 and CDR2: SGHRS and YFSETQ. CDR3 region: CASSALPGAYEQYF. In DNA, the CDR3 is TGCGCCAGCAGCGCGTTGCCGGGGGCGTACGAGCAGTACTTC.

The chain carries TRBV25-1 and TRBJ2-3; D possibly corresponds to TRBD2 (5 bases). This CDR3 has 12 amino acids. V was shortened by 5 bases and J by 5 bases, with 8 bases between the two germline ends. Germline lookup yields CDR1 MGHDK and CDR2 SYGVNS. CDR3 protein: CASSRTVDTQYF. CDR3 sequence (DNA): TGTGCCAGCAGTCGGACTGTAGATACGCAGTATTTT.

V usage is TRBV20-1 and J usage is TRBJ1-2, with D unresolved. Deletions cut 8 bases from V and 4 bases from J, with 11 bases between. Germline values: CDR1 DFQATT, CDR2 SNEGSKA (reference sequence). CDR3 length: 11 amino acids. This CDR3 reads CSPQIPYGYTF. Written as DNA, the CDR3 is TGCAGTCCACAGATTCCCTATGGCTACACCTTC.

V is TRBV30 and J is TRBJ1-5, with D possibly TRBD1 on 6 matching bases. This CDR3 has 15 amino acids. CDR1 and CDR2 (germline): GTSNPN, SVGIG (reference sequence). V dropped 5 bases and J dropped 0 bases, with 14 bases sitting between them. The CDR3: CAWDTGRGSNQPQHF. The CDR3 bases are TGTGCCTGGGATACAGGGAGAGGTAGCAATCAGCCCCAGCATTTT. The full variable domain, completed using reference TRBV30 and TRBJ1-5, is SQTIHQWPATLVQPVGSPLSLECTVEGTSNPNLYWYRQAAGRGLQLLFYSVGIGQISSEVPQNLSASRPQDRQFILSSKKLLLSDSGFYLCAWDTGRGSNQPQHFGDGTRLSIL.

The chain joins TRBV5-1 to TRBJ2-1, with 14 positions matching TRBD2. V was pared by 0 bases and J by 8 bases, with 7 bases of the junction left unmatched. The CDR3 runs to 17 residues. CDR1 is SGHRS, CDR2 YFSETQ, per germline. CDR3 sequence reads: CASSLVGTSGREHEQFF. Here the CDR3 DNA reads TGCGCCAGCAGCTTGGTGGGGACTAGCGGGAGAGAGCATGAGCAGTTCTTC.

V is TRBV29-1 and J is TRBJ2-7; D gene ambiguous. The CDR3 sequence is 11 residues long. Trimming removed 6 bases from V and 4 bases from J, with 10 bases in between. Germline CDR1 and CDR2: SQVTM and ANQGSEA. CDR3 in DNA: TGCAGCGTCCTGTCGTATTACGAGCAGTACTTC. It codes for CSVLSYYEQYF.

The V call is TRBV5-4, the J call TRBJ2-6; no firm D call. V was clipped by 0 bases and J by 5 bases, with 9 bases between them. In germline, CDR1 is SGHNT, CDR2 YYREEE (reference sequence). The CDR3 sequence is 15 residues long. Here the CDR3 reads CASSLGVLRANVLTF. Here the CDR3 DNA reads TGTGCCAGCAGCTTGGGGGTATTAAGGGCCAACGTCCTGACTTTC.

This chain uses TRBV7-2 with TRBJ2-7; D call uncertain. The V end lost 1 base, the J end lost 0 bases, and 10 bases lay between the germline ends. There are 15 residues in the CDR3. The germline CDR1 and CDR2 sequences are SGHTA and FQGNSA. The CDR3 region is CASSLVSVGSYEQYF. The CDR3, as DNA: TGTGCCAGCAGCTTAGTTTCGGTCGGCTCCTACGAGCAGTACTTC.

The chain uses TRBV7-8 and TRBJ1-1; D may be TRBD1 (5 bases). CDR3 length: 12 residues. Per germline, CDR1 SGHVS and CDR2 FQNEAQ. Trimming took off 1 base at V and 10 bases at J, with 10 bases between the two ends. The CDR3 loop reads CASSLVRGIAFF. The CDR3 DNA sequence: TGTGCCAGCAGCTTAGTTCGGGGGATAGCTTTCTTT.

V is TRBV5-1 and J is TRBJ1-5; D unclear. Germline V gene sequence: CDR1 SGHRS, CDR2 YFSETQ. The CDR3 spans 14 residues. The V end was cut by 1 base, the J end by 7 bases, with 12 bases between. The CDR3 sequence: CASSLSRRNQPQHF. The CDR3 DNA reads TGCGCCAGCAGCTTGTCCAGGAGGAACCAGCCCCAGCATTTT.

This chain links TRBV5-4 with TRBJ2-7; D may be TRBD1 (7 bases). The CDR3 sequence is 14 residues long. Deletions cut 4 bases from V and 3 bases from J, with 14 bases between. Germline loops: CDR1 SGHNT, CDR2 YYREEE (reference sequence). The CDR3 is CASSRGDSIYEQYF. Written as DNA, the CDR3 is TGTGCCAGCAGCAGGGGGGACAGCATCTACGAGCAGTACTTC.

This clone was picked up a small number of times. J is TRBJ2-7 and V is TRBV4-3; D is uncertain. The germline CDR1 and CDR2 sequences are LGHNA and YSLEER. The CDR3 length is 14 residues. V was pared by 0 bases and J by 0 bases, with 6 bases between. The DNA for the CDR3 is TGCGCCAGCAGCCAAGATAGCAGCTCCTACGAGCAGTACTTC. This sequence encodes CASSQDSSSYEQYF.

The V call is TRBV5-1, the J call TRBJ2-5, with a possible D match to TRBD1 (6 bases). Trimming stripped 7 bases from V and 5 bases from J, with 9 bases between. This CDR3 region has 11 residues. Germline CDR1 SGHRS, CDR2 YFSETQ. The CDR3 DNA reads TGCGCCAGCCAAGACAGGGAGACCCAGTACTTC. The encoded protein is CASQDRETQYF.

The V gene is TRBV9, the J gene TRBJ2-1; the D call may be TRBD1 or TRBD2 (5 bases each). The CDR3 sequence is 14 residues long. CDR1 is SGDLS, CDR2 YYNGEE, per germline. Trimming shortened V by 0 bases and J by 5 bases, and 9 bases separated the two germline ends. The DNA for the CDR3 is TGTGCCAGCAGCGTAGTTGGGGGAAACAATGAGCAGTTCTTC. Its translation is CASSVVGGNNEQFF.

The chain couples TRBV28 to TRBJ2-5, with D perhaps assigned TRBD1 or TRBD2 (5 bases each). The CDR3 runs to 16 residues. Germline loops: CDR1 MDHEN, CDR2 SYDVKM. With 5 bases removed from V and 1 base from J, the gap between germline ends came to 17 bases. The CDR3 DNA reads TGTGCCAGCAGTCTACTCTGGGGACCGATCCAAGAGACCCAGTACTTC. Translated, it gives CASSLLWGPIQETQYF.

The chain combines TRBV2 with TRBJ2-1; D is ambiguous. Per germline, CDR1 SNHLY and CDR2 FYNNEI. Trimming removed 0 bases at V and 5 bases at J, with 8 bases between. The CDR3 length is 14 residues. The CDR3: CASSEALVHNEQFF. As DNA, the CDR3 is TGTGCCAGCAGTGAAGCTCTGGTCCACAATGAGCAGTTCTTC.